Here is one TCR beta chain with its context. These data come from a study of blood T cell repertoires in COVID-19. In the authors' workflow: Estimates of nucleated cell counts were drawn from the amplification of reference gene primers. Produced via immunoSEQ multiplex PCR; TCRdb's table is partial and in-frame only. V, J and clone size reflect that table, while D and trimming were determined from the DNA. The sample has roughly 250,000 clones; more than 85% are singletons. The CDR3 covers 14 residues. Trimming stripped 4 bases from V and 1 base from J, with 7 bases between. Germline CDR1 is MNHEY and CDR2 is SVGAGI. Seattle enrolled patients during active infection and tracked them longitudinally.

This TCR derives from a person between 18 and 30 years old with COVID-19, enrolled during active disease. The sequenced sample consisted of peripheral blood. V usage is TRBV6-5 and J usage is TRBJ1-4; maybe TRBD1 (6 bases). CDR3 nucleotide sequence: TGTGCCAGCAGTTTACAGGGAACTAATGAAAAACTGTTTTTT. This gives the protein CASSLQGTNEKLFF.